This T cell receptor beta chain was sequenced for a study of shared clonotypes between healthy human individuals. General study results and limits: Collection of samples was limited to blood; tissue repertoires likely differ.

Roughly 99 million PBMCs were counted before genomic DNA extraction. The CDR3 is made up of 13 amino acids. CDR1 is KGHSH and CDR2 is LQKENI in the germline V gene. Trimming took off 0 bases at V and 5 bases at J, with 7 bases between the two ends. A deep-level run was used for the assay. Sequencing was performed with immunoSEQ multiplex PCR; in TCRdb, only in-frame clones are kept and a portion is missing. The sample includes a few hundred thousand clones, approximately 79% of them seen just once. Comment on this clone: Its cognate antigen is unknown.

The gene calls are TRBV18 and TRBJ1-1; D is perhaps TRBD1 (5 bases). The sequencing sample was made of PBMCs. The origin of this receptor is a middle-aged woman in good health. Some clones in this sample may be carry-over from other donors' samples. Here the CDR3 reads CASSPPHRTEAFF. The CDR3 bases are TGTGCCAGCTCACCACCCCACAGGACTGAAGCTTTCTTT.